This entry lists 3 T cell receptor beta chains sequenced from one sample in a study of T cells after yellow fever vaccination. TCRdb processed the 5' RACE reads anew with MiXCR; each CDR3 protein has one entry. Altogether approximately 580,000 distinct CDR3 sequences are present, about a sixth being singletons, with the ten largest covering around 16%. The specimen was PBMCs, collected 5 days after the first yellow fever vaccination. The source is a man aged 18 to 30 who received the YFV17D yellow fever vaccine.

The rearrangement joins TRBV7-8 to TRBJ1-5; D possibly corresponds to TRBD1 (6 bases). Germline CDR1 and CDR2: SGHVS and FQNEAQ. The CDR3 consists of 15 residues. Trimming removed 8 bases from V and 3 bases from J, with 17 bases in between. In DNA form, the CDR3 reads TGTGCCAGCGGAAGGAGCAGGGGAAACAATCAGCCCCAGCATTTT. As protein: CASGRSRGNNQPQHF.

This clonotype was counted a few times. The chain is built from TRBV19 and TRBJ2-3; D not resolved. The germline V and J ends were trimmed by 2 bases and 0 bases, with 18 bases remaining between them. In germline, CDR1 is LNHDA, CDR2 SQIVND (reference sequence). The CDR3 length is 18 residues. Here the CDR3 reads CASSILADALPSTDTQYF. CDR3 nucleotide sequence: TGTGCCAGTAGTATATTGGCCGATGCCCTACCTAGCACAGATACGCAGTATTTT.

This clonotype turned up a few times. This chain joins TRBV5-1 and TRBJ1-4, with D possibly TRBD1 on 5 matching bases. There are 14 residues in the CDR3. The V end lost 4 bases, the J end lost 4 bases, and 11 bases lay between the germline ends. The germline V gene has CDR1 SGHRS and CDR2 YFSETQ. CDR3 in amino acids: CASSRDGFNEKLFF. The CDR3 nucleotides are TGCGCCAGCAGCCGGGACGGCTTTAATGAAAAACTGTTTTTT.